This T cell receptor beta chain was captured by sequencing in a study of blood T cell repertoires in COVID-19. Study context: Samples representing acute and convalescent COVID-19 were sourced from the United States, Italy and Spain.

V shed 1 base and J 7 bases; nucleotides not matched to a gene: 9. The germline V gene has CDR1 LNHDA and CDR2 SQIVND (reference sequence). CDR3 length: 16 amino acids. Clones were sequenced by immunoSEQ multiplex PCR, and TCRdb holds only the in-frame ones, with some missing. The sample has 200,000 to 250,000 clones; more than 80% are singletons. Enrollment of patients from Seattle took place during active infection, with longitudinal follow-up. The rearrangement uses TRBV19 and TRBJ2-1, with 8 bases that match TRBD1. Sequencing was performed on peripheral blood. The TCR originated in a man aged 30-40 years with COVID-19, enrolled during active disease. The CDR3 DNA sequence: TGTGCCAGTAGTATAGGGTGGCAGGGGGCAAGGAATGAGCAGTTCTTC. This encodes CASSIGWQGARNEQFF.